A single sample is the source of the 15 T cell receptor beta chains below, sequenced in a study of identical twins' blood T cells. TCRdb used MiXCR to reprocess the 5' RACE reads, holding one entry per CDR3 protein. The sample holds fewer than 450,000 distinct CDR3 sequences, over 25% seen once. Input material: PBMCs. The origin of the receptors is a woman aged 18 to 50 in good health.

V gene TRBV2 combines with J gene TRBJ1-1; D is undetermined. The V gene lost 6 bases and the J gene lost 6 bases, with 11 bases spanning the gap. CDR1 SNHLY and CDR2 FYNNEI come from the germline V gene. The CDR3 extends over 12 amino acids. The chain's CDR3 is CASRLGSAEAFF. The CDR3, as DNA: TGTGCCAGCAGGTTGGGATCGGCTGAAGCTTTCTTT.

This clonotype was seen once. This sequence joins TRBV30 and TRBJ2-1, with 7 bases matching TRBD1. This CDR3 spans 11 amino acids. The germline CDR1 and CDR2 sequences are GTSNPN and SVGIG (reference sequence). V trimming: 5 bases; J trimming: 7 bases; junction bases outside the gene matches: 2. The CDR3 DNA follows: TGTGCCTGGGCAGGGGGTAATGAGCAGTTCTTC. As protein: CAWAGGNEQFF.

The chain uses TRBV9 and TRBJ1-4, with 7 nucleotides matching TRBD1. V was clipped by 0 bases and J by 7 bases; unmatched bases: 3. The CDR3 loop spans 14 amino acids. Germline assignment: CDR1 SGDLS and CDR2 YYNGEE. CDR3 residues: CASSVAQGTEKLFF. The CDR3, as DNA: TGTGCCAGCAGCGTAGCACAGGGGACTGAAAAACTGTTTTTT.

This clonotype has only a few counts. The rearrangement links TRBV4-2 to TRBJ1-1, with 7 bases identical to TRBD1. The CDR3 totals 15 residues. From germline, CDR1 is LGHNA and CDR2 YNFKEQ. V gave up 2 bases and J gave up 6 bases; unmatched junction bases: 9. In DNA form, the CDR3 reads TGTGCCAGCAGCCAAAGGACAGGACGAACAGCTGAAGCTTTCTTT. It yields the protein CASSQRTGRTAEAFF.

This clonotype was picked up a small number of times. The gene calls are TRBV18 and TRBJ2-5, with 12 nucleotides matching TRBD2. There are 16 residues in the CDR3. J lost 2 bases, V lost 2 bases, and 3 bases had no gene match. CDR1 is KGHSH and CDR2 is LQKENI in the germline V gene. The CDR3, as DNA: TGTGCCAGCTCACCATCCGGGACTAGCGGGCAAGAGACCCAGTACTTC. It specifies CASSPSGTSGQETQYF.

In this sample, this clonotype turned up many times. This sequence joins TRBV29-1 and TRBJ1-1, with D unresolved. This CDR3 comprises 14 residues. The V end was cut by 2 bases, the J end by 0 bases, with 10 bases between. Germline CDR1 reads SQVTM; CDR2 reads ANQGSEA. The CDR3 is CSVERHLMNTEAFF. CDR3 DNA sequence: TGCAGCGTTGAAAGGCACCTAATGAACACTGAAGCTTTCTTT. The whole variable domain, filled in from reference TRBV29-1 and TRBJ1-1, reads SAVISQKPSRDICQRGTSLTIQCQVDSQVTMMFWYRQQPGQSLTLIATANQGSEATYESGFVIDKFPISRPNLTFSTLTVSNMSPEDSSIYLCSVERHLMNTEAFFGQGTRLTVV.

The chain has TRBV13 and TRBJ1-2; D unresolved. In germline, CDR1 is PRHDT, CDR2 FYEKMQ (reference sequence). This CDR3 comprises 13 residues. V lost 5 bases and J 3 bases, leaving 10 bases between the germline ends. CDR3 DNA: TGTGCCAGCAGCGAGGGAAACTACTATGGCTACACCTTC. It codes for CASSEGNYYGYTF.

V and J are TRBV12-5 and TRBJ1-1; D remains ambiguous. The germline V gene encodes CDR1 LGHNT and CDR2 FRNRAP. V gave up 0 bases and J gave up 0 bases, with 8 bases separating them. The CDR3 runs 15 residues. DNA for the CDR3: TGTGCTAGTGGTTTGGTACGAGGGATGAACACTGAAGCTTTCTTT. This sequence encodes CASGLVRGMNTEAFF.

This clonotype has only a few counts. The chain uses TRBV2 and TRBJ2-2; possibly TRBD1 for D (5 bases). Trimming stripped 11 bases from V and 9 bases from J, with 16 bases between. The germline V gene has CDR1 SNHLY and CDR2 FYNNEI. The CDR3 totals 12 residues. DNA for the CDR3: TGTGCCCTTGAAAGGGGTAACAGGGAGCTGTTTTTT. It encodes CALERGNRELFF.

This chain uses TRBV27 with TRBJ2-5; 7 bases match TRBD1. This CDR3 has 14 amino acids. Germline V gene data show CDR1 as MNHEY and CDR2 as SMNVEV (reference sequence). Trimming removed 5 bases from V and 2 bases from J; junction bases left unmatched: 5. The chain's CDR3 is CASSRQGWQETQYF. The CDR3 DNA is TGTGCCAGCAGTAGACAGGGTTGGCAAGAGACCCAGTACTTC.

This clonotype was picked up many times. CDR3 sequence (DNA): TGCAGCGTTGGGAGTCAGAACACTGAAGCTTTCTTT. Protein product: CSVGSQNTEAFF. The chain employs TRBV29-1 and TRBJ1-1; unclear D gene. V lost 4 bases, J lost 1 base, and 7 bases lay in between. The CDR3 totals 12 residues. CDR1 SQVTM and CDR2 ANQGSEA come from the germline V gene. Filled out from reference TRBV29-1 and TRBJ1-1, the complete variable domain reads SAVISQKPSRDICQRGTSLTIQCQVDSQVTMMFWYRQQPGQSLTLIATANQGSEATYESGFVIDKFPISRPNLTFSTLTVSNMSPEDSSIYLCSVGSQNTEAFFGQGTRLTVV.

The table lists this clonotype with a few counts. V is TRBV20-1 and J is TRBJ1-4; maybe TRBD1 (5 bases). The germline V gene encodes CDR1 DFQATT and CDR2 SNEGSKA (reference sequence). The CDR3 spans 11 residues. Deletions cut 4 bases from V and 5 bases from J, with 5 bases between. The chain's CDR3 is CSATGNEKLFF. The CDR3 DNA is TGCAGTGCTACAGGGAATGAAAAACTGTTTTTT.

This clonotype was recorded at least ten times. The chain is built from TRBV11-2 and TRBJ1-4; D ambiguous. CDR1 is SGHAT, CDR2 FQNNGV, per germline. V was clipped by 2 bases and J by 0 bases, with 4 bases between them. The CDR3 spans 14 residues. The CDR3 protein is CASSLTPTNEKLFF. CDR3 DNA: TGTGCCAGCAGCTTAACCCCAACTAATGAAAAACTGTTTTTT.

This sequence joins TRBV12-3 or TRBV12-4 and TRBJ1-1; perhaps TRBD1 as D (6 bases). This CDR3 is 14 amino acids long. Trimming stripped 3 bases from V and 3 bases from J, with 11 bases between. CDR3 sequence reads: CASSFKQGYTEAFF. CDR3 bases: TGTGCCAGCAGTTTCAAACAGGGATACACTGAAGCTTTCTTT.

Note on this clonotype: The junction does not match germline at one end; this may be a read error. The chain has TRBV3-1 and TRBJ2-3; D may correspond to TRBD1 or TRBD2 (5 bases each). Per the germline V gene, CDR1 is LGHDT and CDR2 is YNNKEL (reference sequence). The CDR3 length is 14 residues. The CDR3 protein is CASIQAQGPDTQYF. The CDR3, as DNA: TGTGCCAGCATCCAAGCCCAGGGACCAGATACGCAGTATTTT.